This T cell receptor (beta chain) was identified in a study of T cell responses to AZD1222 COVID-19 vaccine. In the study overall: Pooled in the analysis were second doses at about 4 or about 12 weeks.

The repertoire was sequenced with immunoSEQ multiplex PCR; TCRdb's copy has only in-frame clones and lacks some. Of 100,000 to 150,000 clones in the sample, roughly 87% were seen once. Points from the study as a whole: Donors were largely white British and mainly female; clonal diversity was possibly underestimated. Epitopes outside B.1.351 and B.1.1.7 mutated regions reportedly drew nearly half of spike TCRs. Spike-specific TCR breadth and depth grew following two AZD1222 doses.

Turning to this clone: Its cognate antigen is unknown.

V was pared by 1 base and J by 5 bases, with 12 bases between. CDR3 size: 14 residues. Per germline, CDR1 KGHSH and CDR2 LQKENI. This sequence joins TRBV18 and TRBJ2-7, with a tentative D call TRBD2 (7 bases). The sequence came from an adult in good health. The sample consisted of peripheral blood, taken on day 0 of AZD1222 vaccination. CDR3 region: CASSPRAGADEQYF. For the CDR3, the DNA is TGTGCCAGCTCACCACGTGCGGGGGCTGACGAGCAGTACTTC.